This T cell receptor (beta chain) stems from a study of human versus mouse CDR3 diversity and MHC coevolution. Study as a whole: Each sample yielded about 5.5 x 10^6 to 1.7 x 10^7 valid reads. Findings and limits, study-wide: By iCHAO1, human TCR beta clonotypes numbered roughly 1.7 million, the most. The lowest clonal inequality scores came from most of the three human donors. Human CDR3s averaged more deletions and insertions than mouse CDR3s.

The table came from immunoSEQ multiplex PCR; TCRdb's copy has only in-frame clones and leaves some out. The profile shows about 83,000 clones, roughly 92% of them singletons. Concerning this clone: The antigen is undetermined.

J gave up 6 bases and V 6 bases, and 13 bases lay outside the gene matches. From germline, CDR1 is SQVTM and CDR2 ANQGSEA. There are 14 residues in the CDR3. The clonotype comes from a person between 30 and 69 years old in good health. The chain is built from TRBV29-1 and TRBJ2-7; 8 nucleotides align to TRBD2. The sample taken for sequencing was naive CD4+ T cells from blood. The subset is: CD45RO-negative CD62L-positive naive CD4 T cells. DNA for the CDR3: TGCAGCGTAGCACGGGGGGGCCCTCTCTCCGAGCAGTACTTC. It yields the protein CSVARGGPLSEQYF.